This is a list of T cell receptor beta chains from one sample in a study of T-cell reconstitution after alpha-beta-depleted transplantation in children. TCRdb independently ran MiXCR on the PCR reads; one entry per CDR3 protein. The sample has fewer than 95,000 distinct CDR3 sequences; over 9% are singletons. Sequences were derived from PBMCs from the stem cell graft donor, sampled from the stem cell graft. All receptors come from a human donor who donated a stem cell graft to a child with inherited bone marrow failure. The CDR3 runs from the conserved cysteine through the conserved F or W. A D gene is named only where the DNA matches it firmly. A clone size is listed for some rows: how often the clone was seen (once, few, many), or a class if it is expanded.

clone_size j_call v_call d_call cdr3_aa cdr3_nt
many TRBJ1-4 TRBV6-5 NA CASSYNKDSWEKLFF TGTGCCAGCAGTTACAACAAAGATTCCTGGGAAAAACTGTTTTTT
many TRBJ2-2 TRBV12-3/TRBV12-4 NA CASSLSGGELFF TGTGCCAGCAGCCTCAGTGGCGGGGAGCTGTTTTTT
many TRBJ2-3 TRBV20-1 TRBD2 CSARDLRRLAGSDTQYF TGCAGTGCTAGAGATCTAAGGAGACTAGCGGGGTCAGATACGCAGTATTTT
many TRBJ2-4 TRBV20-1 NA CSAPIQITKNIQYF TGCAGTGCCCCGATACAGATCACCAAAAACATTCAGTACTTC
many TRBJ2-1 TRBV10-3 NA CASTDYSYNEQFF TGTGCCTCGACGGACTACTCCTACAATGAGCAGTTCTTC
many TRBJ1-2 TRBV20-1 NA CSAVAGGDGYTF TGCAGTGCGGTTGCGGGGGGCGATGGCTACACCTTC
many TRBJ2-5 TRBV7-9 TRBD1 CASSLGQGGQETQYF TGTGCCAGCAGCCTTGGACAGGGTGGGCAAGAGACCCAGTACTTC
many TRBJ2-1 TRBV7-9 TRBD2 CASSLTGAGATYNEQFF TGTGCCAGCAGCTTAACGGGAGCGGGGGCGACATACAATGAGCAGTTCTTC
many TRBJ1-2 TRBV20-1 TRBD1 CSVPGQGDGYTF TGCAGTGTCCCGGGGCAGGGGGATGGCTACACCTTC
NA TRBJ1-1 TRBV5-1 NA CASSLQGGANTEAFF TGCGCCAGCAGCTTGCAGGGTGGGGCGAACACTGAAGCTTTCTTT
many TRBJ2-7 TRBV5-1 TRBD1 CASSLKGADEQYF TGCGCCAGCAGCTTGAAGGGGGCCGACGAGCAGTACTTC
many TRBJ1-1 TRBV18 NA CASSPTGLSTEAFF TGTGCCAGCTCACCAACCGGCCTGAGCACTGAAGCTTTCTTT